The 10 T cell receptor beta chains presented below share a single source sample, sequenced in a study of Graves' ophthalmopathy and Graves' hyperthyroidism. RNA transcripts provided the template for amplifying TCR beta CDR3 regions. A first-round RT-PCR used HTBI primers, followed by a second-round multiplex PCR. Via MiXCR, TCRdb re-called the multiplex PCR reads, giving one row per CDR3 protein. Of about 220,000 distinct CDR3 sequences listed, around a fifth are singletons. Sequencing used peripheral blood. The receptors were sampled from a woman aged 45 to 65 with Graves' ophthalmopathy.

This clonotype occurred many times. Because the CDR3 is missing its conserved closing phenylalanine or tryptophan, this is likely a read error. No DNA is shown, since the ends of the CDR3 on it are uncertain; the CDR3 is the one TCRdb lists. The chain employs TRBV6-1 and TRBJ1-1; the D segment call TRBD1 is taken from the table without a DNA check. CDR1 is MNHNS, CDR2 SASEGT, per germline. The CDR3 length equals 15 residues, ends included. The CDR3 is CASSGPSQGAVSFPP.

This clonotype was seen a few times. The V call is TRBV12-3 or TRBV12-4, the J call TRBJ1-1; maybe TRBD1 (6 bases). Trimming shortened V by 6 bases and J by 4 bases, and 15 bases separated the two germline ends. This CDR3 spans 14 amino acids. Written as DNA, the CDR3 is TGTGCCAGCAGCCAAGGGGGGGGTGGCACTGAAGCTTTCTTT. Its translation is CASSQGGGGTEAFF.

The V gene is TRBV12-3 or TRBV12-4, the J gene TRBJ1-6, with D perhaps TRBD1 (6 bases). The CDR3 consists of 14 residues. V was pared by 3 bases and J by 5 bases, with 8 bases between. CDR3 nucleotides: TGTGCCAGCAGTTTTACAGGGCATAATTCACCCCTCCACTTT. This codes for CASSFTGHNSPLHF.

The chain has TRBV18 and TRBJ1-1; D unclear. Trimming removed 3 bases from V and 5 bases from J, with 10 bases in between. CDR1 KGHSH and CDR2 LQKENI come from the germline V gene. CDR3 size: 13 residues. CDR3 sequence: CASSPEIRTEAFF. CDR3 sequence (DNA): TGTGCCAGCTCACCGGAAATAAGGACTGAAGCTTTCTTT. Together with reference TRBV18 and TRBJ1-1, the CDR3 gives the full variable domain: NAGVMQNPRHLVRRRGQEARLRCSPMKGHSHVYWYRQLPEEGLKFMVYLQKENIIDESGMPKERFSAEFPKEGPSILRIQQVVRGDSAAYFCASSPEIRTEAFFGQGTRLTVV.

This clonotype was observed at least ten times. V is TRBV11-1 and J is TRBJ1-1; TRBD1 matches at 9 bases. The V gene end was trimmed by 5 bases and the J gene end by 6 bases; junction bases not matched to a gene: 16. The germline V gene encodes CDR1 SGHAT and CDR2 FQDESV (reference sequence). There are 17 residues in the CDR3. As DNA, the CDR3 is TGTGCCAGCAGCCAAAATTATAACAGGGGGCGTCCCTCTGAAGCTTTCTTT. It encodes CASSQNYNRGRPSEAFF.

The sample holds many counts of this clonotype. The V call is TRBV24-1, the J call TRBJ2-5; D might be TRBD2 (6 bases). Germline CDR1 reads KGHDR; CDR2 reads SFDVKD. The ends were cut back, 3 bases at V and 1 base at J, with 11 bases in the middle. This CDR3 is built from 15 residues. CDR3 nucleotide sequence: TGTGCCACCAGTGATGTCGGGGGTCTCCAAGAGACCCAGTACTTC. Translated: CATSDVGGLQETQYF.

This clonotype was found many times. V usage is TRBV2 and J usage is TRBJ2-4; 10 nucleotides agree with TRBD1. Germline lookup yields CDR1 SNHLY and CDR2 FYNNEI. CDR3 length: 13 amino acids. V gave up 6 bases and J gave up 8 bases; unmatched junction bases: 4. As DNA, the CDR3 is TGTGCCAGCAGGGACAGGGGGAGGTACATTCAGTACTTC. As protein: CASRDRGRYIQYF.

The V call is TRBV27, the J call TRBJ1-2, with D perhaps TRBD1 (6 bases). Germline V lookup: CDR1 MNHEY, CDR2 SMNVEV (reference sequence). The ends were cut back, 5 bases at V and 4 bases at J, with 11 bases in the middle. The length of the CDR3 is 13 residues. CDR3: CASSPGRGYGYTF. The CDR3 nucleotides are TGTGCCAGCAGTCCCGGCAGGGGCTATGGCTACACCTTC.

The J gene is TRBJ1-5, the V gene TRBV20-1; a possible D gene is TRBD1 (6 bases). The germline V gene encodes CDR1 DFQATT and CDR2 SNEGSKA (reference sequence). This CDR3 contains 13 residues. With 6 bases removed from V and 0 bases from J, the gap between germline ends came to 9 bases. CDR3 in amino acids: CSARTDSNQPQHF. CDR3 coding DNA: TGCAGTGCGCGGACAGATAGCAATCAGCCCCAGCATTTT.

This sequence joins TRBV30 and TRBJ2-7; 11 nucleotides agree with TRBD2. CDR1 and CDR2 (germline): GTSNPN, SVGIG (reference sequence). The V gene end was trimmed by 2 bases and the J gene end by 7 bases; junction bases not matched to a gene: 13. The CDR3 has 16 amino acids. CDR3 amino acids: CAWSFDVSGRAGEQYF. CDR3 nucleotide sequence: TGTGCCTGGAGTTTCGACGTTAGCGGGAGGGCCGGAGAGCAGTACTTC.